The clone carrying this T cell receptor beta chain came up a few times. TCRdb reprocessed the RACE reads via MiXCR and lists one record per CDR3 protein. The data contain around 130,000 distinct CDR3 sequences, 12% of them singletons. Described time point: patch test 2, 6 weeks after DPC sensitization. Treatment specified: therapeutic diphenylcyclopropenone sensitization with weekly scalp DPC. Sample donors consisted of patients with alopecia, aged 18 to 70 years, who were suitable for DPC. Unseparated into fractions, whole blood served as the source from which total RNA was extracted. These data come from a study of human T cells and chemical hapten exposure. The wider study: 2% DPC applied to an approximately 2 cm by approximately 2 cm arm area sensitized donors.

The sequence was obtained from a woman aged 45-59 years with alopecia areata. Some clones in this sample may be carry-over from other donors' samples. The sample was whole blood, taken in connection with sensitization to the hapten diphenylcyclopropenone (DPC).

CDR3 nucleotides: TGTGCCAGCAGTGCCCGACAGGGAGGGCTACGCAATGAGCAGTTCTTC. Translating gives CASSARQGGLRNEQFF. The chain links TRBV6-5 to TRBJ2-1; D could derive from TRBD1 or TRBD2 (7 bases each). Trimming took off 5 bases at V and 6 bases at J, with 20 bases between the two ends. The CDR3 spans 16 residues. CDR1 and CDR2 (germline): MNHEY, SVGAGI.